This T cell receptor (beta chain) stems from a study of identifying expanded T cells in peripheral blood. Study-wide results and caveats: Differentially abundant clones: around 1.2 between replicates, approximately 15 at two to three weeks, less than 20 at four. Variance in clone template counts between approximately two-week samples significantly increased with total template count across all healthy donors.

Germline V gene data show CDR1 as SGDLS and CDR2 as YYNGEE. Trimming removed 1 base from V and 0 bases from J, with 20 bases in between. The CDR3 contains 18 residues. About this clone: Its antigen is undetermined.

Collection occurred without any documented infections or immune events in donors. Measured with immunoSEQ multiplex PCR; TCRdb has only the in-frame clones, and not every one. The sample gives 55,000 to 60,000 clones, approximately 89% of which show up once; around 3.5% is in the top ten. This TCR was recovered from a person between 18 and 75 years old in good health. The specimen was blood. This sequence joins TRBV9 and TRBJ2-7; D possibly corresponds to TRBD2 (6 bases). The CDR3 nucleotides are TGTGCCAGCAGCGTATGGACCCCCGGATATAGCGGCTCCTACGAGCAGTACTTC. It translates to CASSVWTPGYSGSYEQYF.